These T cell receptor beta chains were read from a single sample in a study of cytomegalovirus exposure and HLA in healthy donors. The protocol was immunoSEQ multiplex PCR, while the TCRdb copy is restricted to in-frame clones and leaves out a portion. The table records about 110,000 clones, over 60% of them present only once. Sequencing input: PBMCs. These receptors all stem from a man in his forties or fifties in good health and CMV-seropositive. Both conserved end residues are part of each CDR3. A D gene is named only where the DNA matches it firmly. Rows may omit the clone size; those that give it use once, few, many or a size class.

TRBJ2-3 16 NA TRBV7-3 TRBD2 CASSPLGAGGPDTQYF TGTGCCAGCAGCCCCTTAGGAGCGGGAGGGCCGGATACGCAGTATTTT
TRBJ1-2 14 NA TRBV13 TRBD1 CASSSGQGDYGYTF TGTGCCAGCAGCTCAGGACAGGGGGACTATGGCTACACCTTC
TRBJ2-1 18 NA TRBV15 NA CATSRDGGGSSSYNEQFF TGTGCCACCAGCAGAGATGGTGGGGGGTCCAGCTCCTACAATGAGCAGTTCTTC
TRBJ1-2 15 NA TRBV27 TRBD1 CASSPGTGKRYGYTF TGTGCCAGCAGCCCTGGGACAGGGAAGAGATATGGCTACACCTTC
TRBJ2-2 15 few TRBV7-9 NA CASSLVGAVGGELFF TGTGCCAGCAGCTTAGTCGGAGCGGTCGGCGGGGAGCTGTTTTTT
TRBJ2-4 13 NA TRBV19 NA CASSLAGTNSQYF TGTGCCAGTAGTCTTGCAGGGACAAACAGTCAGTACTTC
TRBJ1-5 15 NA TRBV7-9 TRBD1 CASSSAGTGLSPQHF TGTGCCAGCAGCTCCGCCGGGACAGGGTTGTCGCCCCAGCATTTT
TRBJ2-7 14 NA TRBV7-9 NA CASSLEVLSYEQYF TGTGCCAGCAGCTTGGAGGTCCTCTCCTACGAGCAGTACTTC
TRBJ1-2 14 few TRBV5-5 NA CASSFQGFNYGYTF TGTGCCAGCAGCTTTCAGGGGTTTAACTATGGCTACACCTTC
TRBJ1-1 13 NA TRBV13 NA CASSLDGGTEAFF TGTGCCAGCAGCTTAGACGGGGGCACTGAAGCTTTCTTT
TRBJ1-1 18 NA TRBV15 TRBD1 CATSRELAGQGVGTEAFF TGTGCCACCAGCAGAGAGCTTGCGGGACAGGGGGTAGGGACTGAAGCTTTCTTT
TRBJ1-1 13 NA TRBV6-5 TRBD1 CASSTDRGMGAFF TGTGCCAGCAGTACCGACAGGGGAATGGGGGCTTTCTTT
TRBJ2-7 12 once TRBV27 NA CASSSRRDCQYF TGTGCCAGCAGTTCTCGCCGGGACTGTCAGTACTTC
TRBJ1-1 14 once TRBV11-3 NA CASSLGARMTEAFF TGTGCCAGCAGCTTAGGCGCGCGAATGACTGAAGCTTTCTTT
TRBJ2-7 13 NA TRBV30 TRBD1 CAWSVHRGDEQYF TGTGCCTGGAGTGTACACAGGGGAGACGAGCAGTACTTC
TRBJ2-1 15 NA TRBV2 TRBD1 CASSKGQSSYNEQFF TGTGCCAGCAGTAAGGGACAGAGCTCCTACAATGAGCAGTTCTTC
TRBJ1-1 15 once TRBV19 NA CASSIIGQLGTEAFF TGTGCCAGTAGTATCATCGGACAACTGGGCACTGAAGCTTTCTTT
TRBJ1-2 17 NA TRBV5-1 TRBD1 CARSLGDRESLNYGYTF TGCGCCAGGAGCTTGGGGGACAGGGAGTCTTTGAACTATGGCTACACCTTC
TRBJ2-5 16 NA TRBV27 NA CASTSRGRGPEEDQYF TGTGCCAGCACCTCCCGGGGGCGGGGGCCCGAAGAGGACCAGTACTTC
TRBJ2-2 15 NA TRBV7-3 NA CASSLTTGIPGELFF TGTGCCAGCAGCTTAACGACGGGGATACCCGGGGAGCTGTTTTTT
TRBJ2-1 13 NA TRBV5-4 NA CASRLDSHNEQFF TGTGCCAGCAGATTGGACAGCCACAATGAGCAGTTCTTC
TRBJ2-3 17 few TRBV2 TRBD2 CASSYGLAGASTDTQYF TGTGCCAGCAGTTACGGACTAGCGGGGGCCAGCACAGATACGCAGTATTTT
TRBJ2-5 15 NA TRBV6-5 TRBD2 CASSPFIAGQETQYF TGTGCCAGCAGCCCATTTATAGCGGGGCAAGAGACCCAGTACTTC
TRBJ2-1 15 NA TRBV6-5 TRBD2 CASSYEGLADNEQFF TGTGCCAGCAGTTACGAGGGACTAGCGGACAATGAGCAGTTCTTC
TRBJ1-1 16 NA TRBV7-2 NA CASSLGGARGKTEAFF TGTGCCAGCAGCTTAGGTGGCGCCAGGGGAAAAACTGAAGCTTTCTTT
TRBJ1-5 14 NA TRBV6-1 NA CASTGLESNQPQHF TGTGCCAGCACAGGACTGGAGAGCAATCAGCCCCAGCATTTT
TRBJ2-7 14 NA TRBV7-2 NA CASSLADKGYEQYF TGTGCCAGCAGCTTAGCGGATAAGGGGTACGAGCAGTACTTC
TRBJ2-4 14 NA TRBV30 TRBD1 CAYTGQSSKNSQYF TGTGCCTACACGGGACAGAGTTCCAAAAACAGTCAGTACTTC
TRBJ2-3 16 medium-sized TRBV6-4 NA CASSDSSGGGTDTQYF TGTGCCAGCAGTGACTCGAGCGGTGGGGGCACAGATACGCAGTATTTT
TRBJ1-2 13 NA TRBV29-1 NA CSAWAGANYGYTF TGCAGCGCCTGGGCCGGGGCTAACTATGGCTACACCTTC
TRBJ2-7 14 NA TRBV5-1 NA CASSLGIWGYEQYF TGCGCCAGCAGCTTGGGGATTTGGGGCTACGAGCAGTACTTC
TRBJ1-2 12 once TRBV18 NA CASSPGDYGYTF TGTGCCAGCTCACCCGGGGACTATGGCTACACCTTC
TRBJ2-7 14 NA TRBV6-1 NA CASSENGRVNEQYF TGTGCCAGCAGTGAAAATGGCAGGGTAAACGAGCAGTACTTC
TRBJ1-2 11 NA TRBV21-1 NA CASSKSVGYTF TGTGCCAGCAGCAAGTCGGTCGGCTACACCTTC
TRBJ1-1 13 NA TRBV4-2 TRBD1 CASSQPGQGAPLF TGTGCCAGCAGCCAACCCGGACAGGGGGCGCCCCTCTTT
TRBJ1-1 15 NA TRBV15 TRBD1 CATRRGLVGNTEAFF TGTGCCACCAGAAGGGGGCTGGTTGGGAACACTGAAGCTTTCTTT
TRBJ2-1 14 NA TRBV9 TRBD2 CASSDGTSANEQFF TGTGCCAGCAGCGATGGGACTAGCGCAAATGAGCAGTTCTTC
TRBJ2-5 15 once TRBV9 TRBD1 CASSVEKTGVETQYF TGTGCCAGCAGCGTAGAGAAGACAGGGGTCGAGACCCAGTACTTC
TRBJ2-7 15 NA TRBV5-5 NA CASSPRPEGGGEQYF TGTGCCAGCAGCCCGAGGCCGGAGGGAGGGGGCGAGCAGTACTTC
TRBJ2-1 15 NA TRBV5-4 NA CASSLMSGPYNEQFF TGTGCCAGCAGCTTAATGAGCGGACCTTACAATGAGCAGTTCTTC
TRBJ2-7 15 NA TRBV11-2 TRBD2 CASSPAAAGANEQYF TGTGCCAGCAGCCCCGCCGCGGCGGGAGCCAACGAGCAGTACTTC
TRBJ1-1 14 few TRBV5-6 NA CASSFSRVATEAFF TGTGCCAGCAGCTTCAGCAGGGTGGCGACTGAAGCTTTCTTT
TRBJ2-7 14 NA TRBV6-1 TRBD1 CASSEGTGGYEQYF TGTGCCAGCAGTGAAGGGACAGGGGGCTACGAGCAGTACTTC
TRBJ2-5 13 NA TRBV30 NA CAWSTGRQETQYF TGTGCCTGGAGTACCGGCAGGCAAGAGACCCAGTACTTC
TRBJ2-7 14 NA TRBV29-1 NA CSVEFRGGPYEQYF TGCAGCGTGGAATTTAGGGGAGGCCCCTACGAGCAGTACTTC